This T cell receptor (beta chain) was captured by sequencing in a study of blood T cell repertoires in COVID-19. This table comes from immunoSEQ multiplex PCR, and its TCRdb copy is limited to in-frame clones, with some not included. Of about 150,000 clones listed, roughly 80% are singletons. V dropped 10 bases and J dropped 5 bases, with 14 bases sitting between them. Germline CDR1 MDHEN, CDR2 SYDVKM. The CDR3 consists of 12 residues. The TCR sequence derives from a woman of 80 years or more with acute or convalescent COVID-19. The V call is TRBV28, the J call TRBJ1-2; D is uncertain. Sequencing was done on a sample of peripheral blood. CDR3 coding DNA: TGTGCCATCACGGGAGGGATGTATGGCTACACCTTC. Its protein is CAITGGMYGYTF.